Included here is one TCR beta chain sequence, with context. Its antigen is as yet unknown. This record comes from a study of CD8+CD57+ T cells in acquired aplastic anemia. In the study overall: Sorted CD4+ and CD8+ cells gave a mean 3.2 ug DNA, range roughly 0.2 to 27.4 ug. General study results and limits: Levels of CD8+ Simpson's diversity were not significantly distinct in patients versus controls.

Template material for TCR beta VDJ and CDR3 profiling consisted of genomic DNA. TCRdb used MiXCR to reprocess the reads, holding one entry per CDR3 protein. The sample contains approximately 190,000 distinct CDR3 sequences, less than 60% of which appear only once. This CDR3 is built from 13 residues. V was clipped by 6 bases and J by 7 bases, with 13 bases between them. The germline V gene encodes CDR1 DFQATT and CDR2 SNEGSKA (reference sequence). It was patients with CD8+CD57+ cell expansion by flow cytometry who were chosen for sequencing. The TCR sequence derives from a human donor with aplastic anemia. The gene calls are TRBV20-1 and TRBJ1-6, with D unclear. Sequenced material: sorted CD4+, CD8+, or CD8+CD57+ T cells (not recorded which) from PBMCs. CDR3 DNA: TGCAGTGCCAGCGGAGGAGCAAATTCACCCCTCCACTTT. It translates to CSASGGANSPLHF.